This TCR beta chain was sequenced during a study of cytomegalovirus exposure and HLA in healthy donors. Study information: A previous analysis identified approximately 120 million unique TCR beta sequences derived from 180 million or so T cells. Study-level results: A later analysis found common viral pathogens apparently linked to several of the most significant clusters.

Worth noting for this clone: Its antigen is currently unknown.

Trimming cost V 6 bases and J 2 bases, with 14 bases left between them. The CDR3 runs to 14 residues. The V gene's germline CDR1 is MNHNY and CDR2 SVGAGI (reference sequence). PCR was performed using 60 Vbeta and 13 Jbeta primers. Generated by immunoSEQ multiplex PCR, the TCRdb table keeps only in-frame clones and is missing some. The data show 150,000 to 200,000 clones, 80% seen once. Healthy individuals who donated bone marrow served as the donors. This clonotype was sampled from a woman aged 40 to 55 in good health and CMV-seronegative. Sequences were obtained from PBMCs. This rearrangement joins TRBV6-6 to TRBJ2-7; no reliable D call. The CDR3 loop is CASRIQRSAYEQYF. The CDR3 DNA follows: TGTGCCAGCAGGATCCAGAGGTCCGCCTACGAGCAGTACTTC.